This TCR beta chain was identified during a study of T cells after yellow fever vaccination. The CDR3 is 14 amino acids. Germline CDR1 is LNHDA and CDR2 is SQIVND (reference sequence). V shed 3 bases and J shed 3 bases, with 11 bases lying between them. Only a few counts were recorded for this clonotype. In making TCR cDNA, 5'RACE template switching added a universal primer site and UMIs to it. TCRdb ran MiXCR on the 5' RACE reads and lists one entry per CDR3 protein. The table lists 300,000 to 400,000 distinct CDR3 sequences, 9.5% to 15% of them singletons. The chain links TRBV19 to TRBJ1-2; tentatively, D is TRBD1 (5 bases). Sample: CD4+ T cells sorted from PBMCs, taken 15 days after the yellow fever booster vaccination. The sequence was obtained from a man younger than 30 who received the YFV17D yellow fever vaccine. In DNA, the CDR3 is TGTGCCAGTAGTATCCCAGGGTTGTACTATGGCTACACCTTC. It is translated as CASSIPGLYYGYTF.